These T cell receptor beta chains were read from a single sample in a study of CD8 T cells in ankylosing spondylitis. Via MiXCR, TCRdb re-called the 5' RACE reads, giving one row per CDR3 protein. Of 330,000 or so distinct CDR3 sequences in the sample, under 8.5% are singletons; the top ten hold more than 12%. The sequencing sample was made of blood, either unsorted or a sorted T cell fraction (not recorded which). The receptors here all came from a male donor with ankylosing spondylitis. Both conserved end residues are part of each CDR3. The D gene is left open where the match is weak. Some rows mark clone size as missing; the rest say once, few, many or name a class of expanded clone.

j_call clone_size cdr3_length d_call v_call cdr3_aa cdr3_nt
TRBJ2-3 few 11 . TRBV10-3 CAISVKDTQYF TGTGCCATCAGTGTAAAAGATACGCAGTATTTC
TRBJ2-3 few 14 TRBD1 TRBV7-3 CASSPSGQGDTQYF TGTGCCAGCAGCCCATCGGGACAGGGAGATACGCAGTATTTT
TRBJ1-2 many 11 . TRBV20-1 CSARDWDGYTF TGCAGTGCTAGAGATTGGGATGGCTACACCTTC
TRBJ2-1 many 19 TRBD2 TRBV6-2/TRBV6-3 CASSYSSGLAGGSYNEQFF TGTGCCAGCAGTTACTCCTCGGGACTAGCGGGGGGGTCCTACAATGAGCAGTTCTTC
TRBJ1-5 few 13 . TRBV25-1 CASSEYGPQPQHF TGTGCCAGCAGTGAATATGGCCCTCAGCCCCAGCATTTT
TRBJ2-1 few 14 TRBD1 TRBV6-5 CASSYQQGVDEQFF TGTGCCAGCAGTTACCAACAGGGGGTCGATGAGCAGTTCTTC
TRBJ2-7 few 14 . TRBV15 CATSREGQSYEQYF TGTGCCACCAGCAGAGAAGGACAGTCCTACGAGCAGTACTTC
TRBJ2-2 many 14 . TRBV10-3 CAISETDYTGELFF TGTGCCATCAGTGAGACAGATTACACCGGGGAGCTGTTTTTT
TRBJ2-1 . 13 . TRBV7-2 CASRIGVNNEQFF TGTGCCAGCCGCATCGGGGTGAACAATGAGCAGTTCTTC
TRBJ2-7 . 15 . TRBV20-1 CSARAEWGFSYEQYF TGCAGTGCTAGAGCGGAGTGGGGCTTCAGCTACGAGCAGTACTTC
TRBJ1-1 few 14 . TRBV27 CASSPLGGHSEAFF TGTGCCAGCAGCCCGCTCGGGGGTCATAGTGAAGCTTTCTTT
TRBJ2-1 few 15 TRBD2 TRBV10-3 CAISGTSGSYNEQFF TGTGCCATCAGTGGGACTAGCGGGAGTTACAATGAGCAGTTCTTC
TRBJ2-2 many 16 . TRBV11-3 CASSPGEARTNGELFF TGTGCCAGCAGCCCTGGGGAGGCTAGAACGAACGGGGAGCTGTTTTTT
TRBJ2-7 many 15 TRBD2 TRBV28 CASSLTSGVTYEQYF TGTGCCAGCAGTTTAACTAGCGGGGTAACCTACGAGCAGTACTTC
TRBJ1-1 many 13 . TRBV7-9 CASSFRTATEAFF TGTGCCAGCAGCTTCAGGACAGCCACTGAAGCTTTCTTT
TRBJ1-6 . 18 TRBD1 TRBV11-1 CASSLGLDRGPDNSPLHF TGTGCCAGCAGCTTGGGGTTGGACAGGGGGCCCGATAATTCACCCCTCCACTTT
TRBJ2-3 few 16 . TRBV5-1 CASSLVGQSGTDTQYF TGCGCCAGCAGCTTGGTTGGGCAATCCGGCACAGATACGCAGTATTTT
TRBJ2-7 few 12 . TRBV6-2/TRBV6-3 CASSRVGPEQYF TGTGCCAGCAGCCGAGTCGGCCCCGAGCAGTACTTC
TRBJ2-1 few 14 TRBD2 TRBV10-3 CAIKKRDLYNEQFF TGTGCCATCAAGAAGCGGGACCTCTACAATGAGCAGTTCTTC
TRBJ1-2 few 16 TRBD1 TRBV18 CASSSISRGRSYGYTF TGTGCCAGCTCATCAATCTCCAGGGGGCGAAGCTATGGCTACACCTTC
TRBJ1-1 . 17 . TRBV7-9 CASSLPRGRSPNTEAFF TGTGCCAGCAGCTTACCCCGCGGGCGCTCGCCGAACACTGAAGCTTTCTTT
TRBJ1-5 . 16 . TRBV7-8 CASSLTGLSDNQPQHF TGTGCCAGCAGCCTTACGGGACTCTCAGACAATCAGCCCCAGCATTTT
TRBJ2-7 . 14 . TRBV5-1 CASSYSTDSYEQYF TGCGCCAGCTCCTATTCGACAGACTCCTACGAGCAGTACTTC
TRBJ1-1 . 17 . TRBV6-5 CASSYGGSFLVNTEAFF TGTGCCAGCAGTTACGGGGGCAGCTTCTTGGTGAACACTGAAGCTTTCTTT
TRBJ2-7 many 14 . TRBV7-2 CASSLSPGNYEQYF TGTGCCAGCAGCTTATCCCCAGGAAACTACGAGCAGTACTTC
TRBJ2-3 few 10 . TRBV29-1 CSVSTDTQYF TGCAGCGTTTCCACAGATACGCAGTATTTT
TRBJ2-2 few 13 . TRBV14 CASSRAGWGELFF TGTGCCAGCAGTCGCGCGGGTTGGGGGGAGCTGTTTTTT
TRBJ2-7 few 14 . TRBV20-1 CSASVGREPYEQYF TGCAGTGCTAGTGTAGGGCGGGAACCCTACGAGCAGTACTTC
TRBJ2-2 few 14 . TRBV9 CASKSIGNTGELFF TGTGCCAGCAAGTCGATTGGGAACACCGGGGAGCTGTTTTTT
TRBJ2-6 . 16 . TRBV20-1 CSARNSDMPGANVLTF TGCAGTGCTAGAAACTCGGACATGCCTGGGGCCAACGTCCTGACTTTC
TRBJ1-2 . 12 TRBD1 TRBV27 CASRGQGRSYTF TGTGCCAGCAGGGGACAGGGGAGAAGCTACACCTTC
TRBJ2-1 many 15 . TRBV5-1 CASSLTLSSYNEQFF TGCGCCAGCAGCCTAACCCTCTCTTCCTACAATGAGCAGTTCTTC
TRBJ2-7 few 16 . TRBV5-1 CASSLGGHVYSYEQYF TGCGCCAGCAGCTTGGGGGGACACGTTTACTCCTACGAGCAGTACTTC
TRBJ1-2 . 15 . TRBV15 CATSRDGRVNYGYTF TGTGCCACCAGCAGAGATGGCAGGGTAAACTATGGCTACACCTTC
TRBJ2-1 many 15 . TRBV6-5 CASSYDSGPFNEQFF TGTGCCAGCAGTTACGACAGCGGCCCTTTCAATGAGCAGTTCTTC
TRBJ2-2 . 15 TRBD2 TRBV30 CAFSRREAYTGELFF TGTGCCTTCAGCCGGCGGGAGGCCTACACCGGGGAGCTGTTTTTT
TRBJ2-1 few 15 . TRBV4-2 CASRQVGGGHNEQFF TGTGCCAGCAGGCAAGTTGGTGGCGGGCACAATGAGCAGTTCTTC
TRBJ2-1 . 15 TRBD1 TRBV5-1 CASSGDRAPNNEQFF TGCGCCAGCAGCGGTGACAGGGCCCCTAACAATGAGCAGTTCTTC
TRBJ2-7 . 14 TRBD2 TRBV28 CASSLTSGFHEQYF TGTGCCAGCAGCCTGACTAGCGGGTTTCACGAGCAGTACTTC
TRBJ2-7 many 13 . TRBV3-1 CASSHPNRAEQYF TGTGCCAGCAGCCACCCGAACAGAGCCGAGCAGTACTTC
TRBJ1-1 . 15 . TRBV7-3 CASSSEGGLNTGAFF TGTGCCAGCAGCTCCGAGGGGGGCCTGAACACTGGAGCTTTCTTT
TRBJ1-1 few 12 . TRBV7-2 CASSFVTVRAFF TGTGCCAGCAGCTTCGTAACAGTAAGGGCTTTCTTT
TRBJ2-1 few 23 . TRBV21-1 CASSKRNPPWLGVVWSSYNEQFF TGTGCCAGCAGCAAACGAAACCCGCCGTGGCTCGGGGTTGTTTGGAGCTCCTACAATGAGCAGTTCTTC
TRBJ2-3 . 14 TRBD2 TRBV10-3 CAINGGRAQDTQYF TGTGCCATCAACGGCGGGAGGGCCCAAGATACGCAGTATTTT
TRBJ2-1 many 18 TRBD2 TRBV5-1 CASSSLWTSGRQNNEQFF TGCGCCAGCAGTTCACTCTGGACTAGCGGGAGACAGAACAATGAGCAGTTCTTC
TRBJ2-3 . 14 . TRBV4-2 CASSQVLATDTQYF TGTGCCAGCAGCCAAGTGCTAGCAACAGATACGCAGTATTTT
TRBJ2-1 many 12 . TRBV11-2 CASSPPSLPEFF TGTGCCAGCAGCCCGCCTAGCCTGCCTGAGTTCTTC
TRBJ2-4 few 17 . TRBV14 CASSPSLRPMWGNIQYF TGTGCCAGCAGCCCTTCGCTGAGACCAATGTGGGGAAACATTCAGTACTTC
TRBJ2-3 few 18 TRBD2 TRBV25-1 CASSIGLAGEPSTDTQYF TGTGCCAGCAGTATAGGACTAGCGGGAGAGCCTAGCACAGATACGCAGTATTTT